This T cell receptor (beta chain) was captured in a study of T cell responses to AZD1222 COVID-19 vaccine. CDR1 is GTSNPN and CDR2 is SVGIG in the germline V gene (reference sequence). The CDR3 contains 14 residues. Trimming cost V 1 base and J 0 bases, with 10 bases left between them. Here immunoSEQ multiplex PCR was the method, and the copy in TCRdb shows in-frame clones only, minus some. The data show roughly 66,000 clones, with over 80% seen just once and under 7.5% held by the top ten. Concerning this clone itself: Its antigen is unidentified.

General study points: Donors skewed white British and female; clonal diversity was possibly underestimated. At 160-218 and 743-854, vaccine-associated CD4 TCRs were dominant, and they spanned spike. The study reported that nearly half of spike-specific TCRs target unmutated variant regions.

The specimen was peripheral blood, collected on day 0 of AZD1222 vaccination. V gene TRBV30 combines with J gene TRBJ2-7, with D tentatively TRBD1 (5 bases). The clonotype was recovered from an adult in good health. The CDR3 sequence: CAWSGQTISYEQYF. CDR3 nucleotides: TGTGCCTGGAGTGGACAGACGATCTCCTACGAGCAGTACTTC.